This record covers a single T cell receptor (beta chain). This entry is derived from a study of blood T cell repertoires in COVID-19. Study as a whole: COVID-19 samples collected from the United States, Italy and Spain covered acute and convalescent phases. T cells, B-cell-depleted T cells, or PBMCs provided the cDNA or gDNA that served as material.

Here immunoSEQ multiplex PCR was the method, and the copy in TCRdb shows in-frame clones only, minus some. The table includes about 160,000 clones, approximately 91% detected once. V was clipped by 5 bases and J by 2 bases, with 13 bases between them. Germline V gene sequence: CDR1 SGHAT, CDR2 FQNNGV. CDR3 size: 14 residues. The source is a man younger than 35 with acute or convalescent COVID-19. V and J are TRBV11-2 and TRBJ2-7; D possibly corresponds to TRBD2 (6 bases). Sequenced: peripheral blood. In DNA form, the CDR3 reads TGTGCCAGCAGCGTCGGACGGGGGACCTACGAGCAGTACTTC. This codes for CASSVGRGTYEQYF.